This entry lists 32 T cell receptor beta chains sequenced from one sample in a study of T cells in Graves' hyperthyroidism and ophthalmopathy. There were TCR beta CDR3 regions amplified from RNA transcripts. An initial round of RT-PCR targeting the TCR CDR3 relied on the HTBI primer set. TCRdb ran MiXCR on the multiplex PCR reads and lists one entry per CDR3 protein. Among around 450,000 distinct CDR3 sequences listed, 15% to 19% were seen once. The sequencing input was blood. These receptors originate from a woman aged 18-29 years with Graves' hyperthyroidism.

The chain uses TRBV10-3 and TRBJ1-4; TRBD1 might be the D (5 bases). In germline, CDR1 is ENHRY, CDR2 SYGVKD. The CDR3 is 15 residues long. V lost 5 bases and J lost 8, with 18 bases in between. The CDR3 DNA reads TGTGCCATCAGTCCACGGGGGAGAGGGTCCGAAAAACTGTTTTTT. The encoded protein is CAISPRGRGSEKLFF.

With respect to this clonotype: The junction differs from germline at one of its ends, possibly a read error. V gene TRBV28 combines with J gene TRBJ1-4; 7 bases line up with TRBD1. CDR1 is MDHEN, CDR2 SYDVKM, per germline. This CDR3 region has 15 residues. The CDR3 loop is CAGRAQGATNEKLFF. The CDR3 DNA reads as TGTGCCGGCAGGGCCCAGGGGGCAACTAATGAAAAACTGTTTTTT.

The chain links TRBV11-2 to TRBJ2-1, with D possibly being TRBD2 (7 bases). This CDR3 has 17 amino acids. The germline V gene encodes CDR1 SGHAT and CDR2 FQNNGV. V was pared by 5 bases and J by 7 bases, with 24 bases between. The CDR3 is CASSTQATVGGRNEQFF. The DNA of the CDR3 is TGTGCCAGCAGCACACAGGCGACGGTCGGGGGGCGAAATGAGCAGTTCTTC. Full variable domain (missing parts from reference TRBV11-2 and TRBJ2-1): EAGVAQSPRYKIIEKRQSVAFWCNPISGHATLYWYQQILGQGPKLLIQFQNNGVVDDSQLPKDRFSAERLKGVDSTLKIQPAKLEDSAVYLCASSTQATVGGRNEQFFGPGTRLTVL.

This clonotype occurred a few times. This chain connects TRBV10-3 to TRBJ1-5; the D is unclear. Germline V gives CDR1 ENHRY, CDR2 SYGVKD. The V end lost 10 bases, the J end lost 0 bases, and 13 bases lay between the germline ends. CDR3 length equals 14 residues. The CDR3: CATQSTVSNQPQHF. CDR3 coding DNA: TGTGCCACCCAGTCTACAGTTAGCAATCAGCCCCAGCATTTT.

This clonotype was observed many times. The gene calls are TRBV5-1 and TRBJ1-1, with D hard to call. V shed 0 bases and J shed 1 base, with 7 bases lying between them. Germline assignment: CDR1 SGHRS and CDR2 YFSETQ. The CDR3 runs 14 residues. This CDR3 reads CASSLGPPNTEAFF. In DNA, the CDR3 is TGCGCCAGCAGCTTGGGTCCACCGAACACTGAAGCTTTCTTT.

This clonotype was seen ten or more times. CDR3 sequence reads: CASRNLAGGYNEQFF. DNA of the CDR3: TGTGCCAGCAGAAACCTAGCGGGGGGATACAATGAGCAGTTCTTC. The genes are TRBV6-1 and TRBJ2-1; 11 nucleotides match TRBD2. V lost 6 bases to trimming and J lost 4 bases; unmatched junction nucleotides: 5. The CDR3 is made up of 15 amino acids. CDR1 is MNHNS, CDR2 SASEGT, per germline.

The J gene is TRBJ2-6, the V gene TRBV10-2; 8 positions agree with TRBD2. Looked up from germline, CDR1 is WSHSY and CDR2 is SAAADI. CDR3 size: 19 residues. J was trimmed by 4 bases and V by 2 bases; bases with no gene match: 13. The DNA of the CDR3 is TGCGCCAGCAGTGAGAGGATAGCGGGGCCTCCGGGGGGGGCCAACGTCCTGACTTTC. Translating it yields CASSERIAGPPGGANVLTF.

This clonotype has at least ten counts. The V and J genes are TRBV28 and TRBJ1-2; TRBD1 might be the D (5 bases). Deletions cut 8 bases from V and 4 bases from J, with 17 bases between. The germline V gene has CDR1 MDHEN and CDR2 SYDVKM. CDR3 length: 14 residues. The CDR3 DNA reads TGTGCCAGCGCCCGTCCGGGGGGACTCTATGGCTACACCTTC. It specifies CASARPGGLYGYTF.

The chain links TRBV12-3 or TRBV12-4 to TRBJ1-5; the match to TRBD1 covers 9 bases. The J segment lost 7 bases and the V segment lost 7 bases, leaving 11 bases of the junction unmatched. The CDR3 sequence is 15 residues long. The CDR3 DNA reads TGTGCCAGCAAGTCGGGACAGGGAAATGACCAGCCCCAGCATTTT. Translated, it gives CASKSGQGNDQPQHF.

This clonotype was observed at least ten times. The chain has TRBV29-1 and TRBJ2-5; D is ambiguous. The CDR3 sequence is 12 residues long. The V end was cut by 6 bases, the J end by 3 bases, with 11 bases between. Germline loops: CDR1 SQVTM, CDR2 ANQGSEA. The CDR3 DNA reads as TGCAGCGTCGCCGCAGTGGAAGAGACCCAGTACTTC. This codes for CSVAAVEETQYF. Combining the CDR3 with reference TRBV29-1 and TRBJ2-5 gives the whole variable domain SAVISQKPSRDICQRGTSLTIQCQVDSQVTMMFWYRQQPGQSLTLIATANQGSEATYESGFVIDKFPISRPNLTFSTLTVSNMSPEDSSIYLCSVAAVEETQYFGPGTRLLVL.

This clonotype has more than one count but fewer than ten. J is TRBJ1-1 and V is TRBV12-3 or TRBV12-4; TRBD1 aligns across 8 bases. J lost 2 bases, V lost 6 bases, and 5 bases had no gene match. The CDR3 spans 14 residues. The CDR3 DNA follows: TGTGCCAGCAGCTGGACAGGGACCAACACTGAAGCTTTCTTT. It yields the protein CASSWTGTNTEAFF.

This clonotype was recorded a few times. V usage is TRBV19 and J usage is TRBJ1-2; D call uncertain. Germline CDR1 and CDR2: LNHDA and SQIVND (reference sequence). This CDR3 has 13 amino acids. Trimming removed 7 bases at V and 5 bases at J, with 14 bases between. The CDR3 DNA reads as TGTGCCAGTACCCCTGGGAGGGCGTATGGCTACACCTTC. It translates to CASTPGRAYGYTF.

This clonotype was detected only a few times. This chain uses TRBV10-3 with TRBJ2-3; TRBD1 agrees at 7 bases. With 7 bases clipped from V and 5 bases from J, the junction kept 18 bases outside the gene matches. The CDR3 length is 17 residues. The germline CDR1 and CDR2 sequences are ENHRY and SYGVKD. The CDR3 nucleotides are TGTGCCATCACCGATAATGTCATCAGGGGGATGTTAGATACGCAGTATTTT. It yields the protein CAITDNVIRGMLDTQYF.

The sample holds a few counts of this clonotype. The CDR3 DNA reads as TGTGCCAGCAGCCCATGGGGGAAAACGGGAGCGACAGATACGCAGTATTTT. This translates into CASSPWGKTGATDTQYF. V gene TRBV19 combines with J gene TRBJ2-3, with a tentative D call TRBD2 (6 bases). CDR3 length: 17 amino acids. Trimming removed 9 bases from V and 3 bases from J, with 25 bases in between. Germline V gives CDR1 LNHDA, CDR2 SQIVND (reference sequence). Supplemented by reference TRBV19 and TRBJ2-3, the full variable domain reads DGGITQSPKYLFRKEGQNVTLSCEQNLNHDAMYWYRQDPGQGLRLIYYSQIVNDFQKGDIAEGYSVSREKKESFPLTVTSAQKNPTAFYLCASSPWGKTGATDTQYFGPGTRLTVL.

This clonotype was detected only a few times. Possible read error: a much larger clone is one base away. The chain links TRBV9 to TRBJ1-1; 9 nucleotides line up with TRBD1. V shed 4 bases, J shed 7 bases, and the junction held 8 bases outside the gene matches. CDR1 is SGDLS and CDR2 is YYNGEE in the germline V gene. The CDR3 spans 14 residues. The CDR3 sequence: CASSRGTGYIEAFF. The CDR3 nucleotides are TGTGCCAGCAGCCGCGGGACAGGGTACATTGAAGCTTTCTTT.

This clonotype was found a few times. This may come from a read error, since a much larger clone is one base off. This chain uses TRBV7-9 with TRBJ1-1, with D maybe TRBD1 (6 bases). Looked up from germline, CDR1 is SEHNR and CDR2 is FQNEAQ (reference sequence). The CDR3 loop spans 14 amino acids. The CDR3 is CASSPPRWDTEALF. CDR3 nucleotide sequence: TGTGCCAGCAGCCCCCCTCGGTGGGACACTGAAGCTCTCTTT.

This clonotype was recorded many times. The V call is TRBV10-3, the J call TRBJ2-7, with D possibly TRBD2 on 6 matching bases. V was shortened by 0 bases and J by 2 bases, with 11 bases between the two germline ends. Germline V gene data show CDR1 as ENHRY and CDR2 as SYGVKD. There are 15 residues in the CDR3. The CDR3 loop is CAISESLTRAYEQYF. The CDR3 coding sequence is TGTGCCATCAGTGAGTCGCTGACTAGAGCCTACGAGCAGTACTTC.

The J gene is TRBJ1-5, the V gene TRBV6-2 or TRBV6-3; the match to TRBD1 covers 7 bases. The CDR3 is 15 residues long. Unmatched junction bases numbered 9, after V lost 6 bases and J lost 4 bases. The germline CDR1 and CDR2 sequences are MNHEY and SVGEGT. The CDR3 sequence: CASSPGQSTNQPQHF. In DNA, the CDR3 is TGTGCCAGCAGCCCGGGACAGAGCACTAATCAGCCCCAGCATTTT.

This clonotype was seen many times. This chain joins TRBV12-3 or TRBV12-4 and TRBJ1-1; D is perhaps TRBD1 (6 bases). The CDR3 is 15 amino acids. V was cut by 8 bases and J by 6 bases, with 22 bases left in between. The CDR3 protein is CASHEAGQPRAEAFF. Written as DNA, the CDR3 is TGTGCCAGCCATGAGGCGGGACAACCTCGCGCTGAAGCTTTCTTT.

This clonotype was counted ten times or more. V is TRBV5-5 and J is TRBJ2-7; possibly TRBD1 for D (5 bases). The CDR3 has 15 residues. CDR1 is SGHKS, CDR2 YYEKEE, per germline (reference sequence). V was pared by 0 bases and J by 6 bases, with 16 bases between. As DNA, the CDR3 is TGTGCCAGCAGCTTGGTGCAGGGCAATTTTGGCGAGCAGTACTTC. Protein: CASSLVQGNFGEQYF.

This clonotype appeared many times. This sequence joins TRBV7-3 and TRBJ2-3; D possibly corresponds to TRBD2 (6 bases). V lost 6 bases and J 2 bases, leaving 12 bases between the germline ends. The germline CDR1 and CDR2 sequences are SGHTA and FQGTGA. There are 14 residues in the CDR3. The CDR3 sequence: CASSRDWNTDTQYF. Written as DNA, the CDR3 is TGTGCCAGCAGTCGGGACTGGAACACAGATACGCAGTATTTT. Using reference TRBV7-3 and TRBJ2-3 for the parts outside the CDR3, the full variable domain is GAGVSQTPSNKVTEKGKYVELRCDPISGHTALYWYRQSLGQGPEFLIYFQGTGAADDSGLPNDRFFAVRPEGSVSTLKIQRTERGDSAVYLCASSRDWNTDTQYFGPGTRLTVL.

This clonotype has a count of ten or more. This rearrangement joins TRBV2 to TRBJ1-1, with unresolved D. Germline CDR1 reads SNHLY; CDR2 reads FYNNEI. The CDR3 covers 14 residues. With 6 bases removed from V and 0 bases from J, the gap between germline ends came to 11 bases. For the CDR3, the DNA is TGTGCCAGCAGATTCGGGCCCCTGAACACTGAAGCTTTCTTT. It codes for CASRFGPLNTEAFF.

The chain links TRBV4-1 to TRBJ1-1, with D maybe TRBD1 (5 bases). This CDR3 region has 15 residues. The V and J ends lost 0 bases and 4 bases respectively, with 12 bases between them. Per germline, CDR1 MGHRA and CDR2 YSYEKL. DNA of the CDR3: TGCGCCAGCAGCCAAGAGTTGGGGGTTTTCACTGAAGCTTTCTTT. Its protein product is CASSQELGVFTEAFF.

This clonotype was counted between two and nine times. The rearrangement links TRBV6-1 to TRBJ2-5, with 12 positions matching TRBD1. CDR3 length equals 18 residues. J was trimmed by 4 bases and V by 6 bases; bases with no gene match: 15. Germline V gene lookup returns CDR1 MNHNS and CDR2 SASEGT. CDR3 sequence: CASRRARAGTGGLETQYF. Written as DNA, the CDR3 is TGTGCCAGCAGAAGAGCTCGAGCCGGGACAGGGGGCTTAGAGACCCAGTACTTC.

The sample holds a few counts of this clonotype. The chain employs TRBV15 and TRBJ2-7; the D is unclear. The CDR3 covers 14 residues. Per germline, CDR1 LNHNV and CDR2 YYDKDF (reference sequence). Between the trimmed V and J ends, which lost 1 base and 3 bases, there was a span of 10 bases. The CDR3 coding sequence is TGTGCCACCAGCAGAGCGGCGGTGGGCTACGAGCAGTACTTC. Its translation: CATSRAAVGYEQYF.

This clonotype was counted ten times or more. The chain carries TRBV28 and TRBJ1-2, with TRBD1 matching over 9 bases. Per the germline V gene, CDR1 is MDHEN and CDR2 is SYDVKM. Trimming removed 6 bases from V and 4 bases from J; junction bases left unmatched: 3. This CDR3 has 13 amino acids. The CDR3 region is CASRGQGSYGYTF. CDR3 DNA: TGTGCCAGCAGGGGACAGGGTTCCTATGGCTACACCTTC.

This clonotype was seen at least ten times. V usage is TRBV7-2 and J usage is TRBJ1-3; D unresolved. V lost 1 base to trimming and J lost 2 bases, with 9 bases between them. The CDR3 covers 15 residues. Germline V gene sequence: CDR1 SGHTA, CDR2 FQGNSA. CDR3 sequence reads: CASSLDPGAGNTIYF. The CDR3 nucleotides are TGTGCCAGCAGCTTAGACCCAGGCGCTGGAAACACCATATATTTT.

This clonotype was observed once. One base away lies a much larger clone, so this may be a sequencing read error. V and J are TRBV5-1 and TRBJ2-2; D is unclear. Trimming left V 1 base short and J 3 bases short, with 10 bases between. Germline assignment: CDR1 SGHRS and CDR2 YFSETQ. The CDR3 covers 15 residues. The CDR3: CASSLSGADTGELFF. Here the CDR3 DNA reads TGCGCCAGCAGCTTGTCGGGTGCTGACACCGGGGAGCTGTTTTTT.

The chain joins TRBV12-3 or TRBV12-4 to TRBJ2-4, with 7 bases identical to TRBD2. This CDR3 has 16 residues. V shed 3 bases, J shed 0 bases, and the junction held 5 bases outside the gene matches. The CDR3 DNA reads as TGTGCCAGCAGTTTTTTTTTAGCGGGAGCCAAAAACATTCAGTACTTC. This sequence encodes CASSFFLAGAKNIQYF.

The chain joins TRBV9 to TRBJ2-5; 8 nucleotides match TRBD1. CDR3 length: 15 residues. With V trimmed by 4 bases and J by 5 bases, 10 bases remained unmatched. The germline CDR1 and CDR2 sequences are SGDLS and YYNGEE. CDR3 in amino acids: CASSLLGQGAETQYF. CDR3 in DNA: TGTGCCAGCAGCCTCCTAGGACAGGGTGCGGAGACCCAGTACTTC.

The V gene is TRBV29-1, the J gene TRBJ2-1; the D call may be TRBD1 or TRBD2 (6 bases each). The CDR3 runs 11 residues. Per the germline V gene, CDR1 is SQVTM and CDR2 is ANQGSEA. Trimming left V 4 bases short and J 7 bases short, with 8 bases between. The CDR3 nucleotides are TGCAGCGTTGTAGGGGGGAATGAGCAGTTCTTC. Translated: CSVVGGNEQFF.

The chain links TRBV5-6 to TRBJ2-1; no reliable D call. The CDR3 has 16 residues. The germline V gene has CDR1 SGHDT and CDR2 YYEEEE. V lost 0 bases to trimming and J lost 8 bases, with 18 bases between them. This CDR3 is CASSLAGPSVLYEQFF. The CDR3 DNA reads TGTGCCAGCAGCTTGGCTGGACCATCGGTTCTGTATGAGCAGTTCTTC.